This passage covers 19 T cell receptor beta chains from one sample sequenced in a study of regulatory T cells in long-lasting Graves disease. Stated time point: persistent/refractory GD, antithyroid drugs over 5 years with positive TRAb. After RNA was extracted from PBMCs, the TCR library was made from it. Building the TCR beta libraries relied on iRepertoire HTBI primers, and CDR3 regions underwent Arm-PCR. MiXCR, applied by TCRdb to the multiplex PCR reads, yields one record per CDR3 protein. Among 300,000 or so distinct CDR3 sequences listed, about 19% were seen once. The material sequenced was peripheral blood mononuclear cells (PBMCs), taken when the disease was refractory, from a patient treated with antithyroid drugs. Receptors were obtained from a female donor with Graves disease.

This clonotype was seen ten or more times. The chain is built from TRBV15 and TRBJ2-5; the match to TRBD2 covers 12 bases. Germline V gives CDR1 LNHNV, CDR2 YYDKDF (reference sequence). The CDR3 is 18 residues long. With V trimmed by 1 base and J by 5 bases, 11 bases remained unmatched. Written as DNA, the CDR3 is TGTGCCACCAGCAGAGGCCATCCTAGCGGGAGGGCGGGGGAGACCCAGTACTTC. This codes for CATSRGHPSGRAGETQYF.

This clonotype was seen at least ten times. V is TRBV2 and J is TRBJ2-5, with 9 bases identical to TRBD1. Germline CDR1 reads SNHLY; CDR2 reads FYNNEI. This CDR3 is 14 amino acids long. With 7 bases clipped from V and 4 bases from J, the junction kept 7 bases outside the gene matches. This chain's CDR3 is CASTDRGNGETQYF. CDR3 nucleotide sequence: TGTGCCAGCACCGACAGGGGGAACGGAGAGACCCAGTACTTC.

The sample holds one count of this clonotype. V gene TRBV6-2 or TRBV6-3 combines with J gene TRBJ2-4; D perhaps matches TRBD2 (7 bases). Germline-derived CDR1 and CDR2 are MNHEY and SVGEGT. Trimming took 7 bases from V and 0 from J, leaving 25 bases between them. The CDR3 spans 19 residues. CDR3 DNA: TGTGCCAGCACCATCCGCGGGGGACATCCCGCCGTAGCCAAAAACATTCAGTACTTC. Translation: CASTIRGGHPAVAKNIQYF.

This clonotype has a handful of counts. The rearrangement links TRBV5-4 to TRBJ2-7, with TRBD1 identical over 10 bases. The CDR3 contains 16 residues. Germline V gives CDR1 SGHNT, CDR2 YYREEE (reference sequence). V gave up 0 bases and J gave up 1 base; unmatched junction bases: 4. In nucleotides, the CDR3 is TGTGCCAGCAGCTTGGTCTCGGGACAGGGGTCCTACGAGCAGTACTTC. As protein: CASSLVSGQGSYEQYF.

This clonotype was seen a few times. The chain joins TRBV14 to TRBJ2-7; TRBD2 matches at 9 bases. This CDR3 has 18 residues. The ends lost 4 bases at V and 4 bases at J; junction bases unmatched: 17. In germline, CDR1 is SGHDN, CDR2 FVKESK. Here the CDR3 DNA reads TGTGCCAGCAGCCGAGTATATAGCGGGAGAAGTCGGAGATACGAGCAGTACTTC. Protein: CASSRVYSGRSRRYEQYF.

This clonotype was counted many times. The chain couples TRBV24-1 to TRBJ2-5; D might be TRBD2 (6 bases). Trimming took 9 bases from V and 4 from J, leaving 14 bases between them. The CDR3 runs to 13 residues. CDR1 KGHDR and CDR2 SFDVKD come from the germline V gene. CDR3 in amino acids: CATRARGGETQYF. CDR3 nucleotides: TGTGCCACCCGAGCCCGGGGAGGAGAGACCCAGTACTTC.

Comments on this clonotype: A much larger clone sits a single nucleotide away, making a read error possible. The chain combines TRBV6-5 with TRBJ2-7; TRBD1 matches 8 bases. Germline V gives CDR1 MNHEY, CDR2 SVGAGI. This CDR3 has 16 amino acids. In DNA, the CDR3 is TGTGCCAGCAGTTATCCCAGGGGGCCCAGCACCTACGCGCAGTACTTC. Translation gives CASSYPRGPSTYAQYF.

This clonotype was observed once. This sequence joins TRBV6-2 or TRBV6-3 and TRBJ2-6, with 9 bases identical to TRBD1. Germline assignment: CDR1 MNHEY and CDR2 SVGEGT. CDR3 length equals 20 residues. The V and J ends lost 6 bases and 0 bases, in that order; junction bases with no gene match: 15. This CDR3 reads CASSGLIIRDRASGANVLTF. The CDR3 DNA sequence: TGTGCCAGCAGCGGATTAATTATACGGGACAGGGCCTCTGGGGCCAACGTCCTGACTTTC.

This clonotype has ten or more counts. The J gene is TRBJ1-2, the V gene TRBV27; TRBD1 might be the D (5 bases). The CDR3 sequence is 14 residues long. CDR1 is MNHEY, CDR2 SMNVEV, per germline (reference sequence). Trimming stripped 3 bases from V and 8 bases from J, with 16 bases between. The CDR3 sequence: CASSFGGGVRGYTF. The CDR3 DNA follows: TGTGCCAGCAGTTTCGGGGGGGGGGTCCGGGGCTACACCTTC.

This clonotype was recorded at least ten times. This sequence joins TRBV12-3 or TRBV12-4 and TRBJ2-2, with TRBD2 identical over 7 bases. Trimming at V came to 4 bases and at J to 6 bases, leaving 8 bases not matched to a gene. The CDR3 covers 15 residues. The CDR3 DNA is TGTGCCAGCAGTTCGCTCATGGGGGGGGCCGGGGAGCTGTTTTTT. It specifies CASSSLMGGAGELFF.

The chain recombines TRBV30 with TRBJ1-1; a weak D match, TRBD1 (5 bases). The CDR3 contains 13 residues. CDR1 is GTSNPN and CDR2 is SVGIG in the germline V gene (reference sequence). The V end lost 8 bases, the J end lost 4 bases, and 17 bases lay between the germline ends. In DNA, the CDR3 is TGTGCCGGGAATATAGGGGTGGGCACTGAAGCTTTCTTT. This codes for CAGNIGVGTEAFF.

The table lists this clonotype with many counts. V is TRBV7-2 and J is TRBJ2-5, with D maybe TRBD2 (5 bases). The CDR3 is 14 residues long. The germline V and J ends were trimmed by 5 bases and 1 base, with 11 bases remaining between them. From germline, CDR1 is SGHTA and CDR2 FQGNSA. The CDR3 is CASSPAGFQETQYF. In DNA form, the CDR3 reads TGTGCCAGCAGCCCGGCGGGTTTCCAAGAGACCCAGTACTTC. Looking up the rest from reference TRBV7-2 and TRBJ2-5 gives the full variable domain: GAGVSQSPSNKVTEKGKDVELRCDPISGHTALYWYRQSLGQGLEFLIYFQGNSAPDKSGLPSDRFSAERTGGSVSTLTIQRTQQEDSAVYLCASSPAGFQETQYFGPGTRLLVL.

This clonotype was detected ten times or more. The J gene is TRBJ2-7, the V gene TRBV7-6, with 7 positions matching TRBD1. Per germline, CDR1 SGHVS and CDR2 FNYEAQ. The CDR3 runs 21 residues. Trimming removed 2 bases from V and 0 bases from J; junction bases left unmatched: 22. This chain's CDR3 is CASSLLPPLQILGTASYEQYF. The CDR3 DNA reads TGTGCCAGCAGCTTACTACCGCCACTTCAGATCCTCGGGACAGCCTCCTACGAGCAGTACTTC.

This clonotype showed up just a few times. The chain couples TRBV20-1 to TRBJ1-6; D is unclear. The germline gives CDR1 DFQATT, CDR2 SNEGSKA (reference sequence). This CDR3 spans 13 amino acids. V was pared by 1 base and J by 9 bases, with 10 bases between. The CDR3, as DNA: TGCAGTGCTAGAGGGGTGATTGGTTCACCCCTCCACTTT. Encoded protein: CSARGVIGSPLHF.

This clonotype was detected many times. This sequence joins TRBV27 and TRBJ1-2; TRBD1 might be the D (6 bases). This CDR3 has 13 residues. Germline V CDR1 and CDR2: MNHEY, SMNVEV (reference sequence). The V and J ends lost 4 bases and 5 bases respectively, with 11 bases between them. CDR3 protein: CASSSNRVYGYTF. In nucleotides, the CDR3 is TGTGCCAGCAGTTCGAACAGGGTGTATGGCTACACCTTC.

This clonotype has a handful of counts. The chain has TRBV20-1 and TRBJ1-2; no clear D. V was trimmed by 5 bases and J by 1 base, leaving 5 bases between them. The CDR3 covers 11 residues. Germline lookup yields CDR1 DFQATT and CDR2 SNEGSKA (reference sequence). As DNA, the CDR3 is TGCAGTGCTCGACATAACTATGGCTACACCTTC. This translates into CSARHNYGYTF.

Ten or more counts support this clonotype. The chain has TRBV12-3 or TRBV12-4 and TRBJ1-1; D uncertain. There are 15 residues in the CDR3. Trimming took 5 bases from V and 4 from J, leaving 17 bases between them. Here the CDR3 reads CASSPRAGGSTEAFF. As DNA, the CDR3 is TGTGCCAGCAGTCCCCGGGCAGGTGGGAGCACTGAAGCTTTCTTT.

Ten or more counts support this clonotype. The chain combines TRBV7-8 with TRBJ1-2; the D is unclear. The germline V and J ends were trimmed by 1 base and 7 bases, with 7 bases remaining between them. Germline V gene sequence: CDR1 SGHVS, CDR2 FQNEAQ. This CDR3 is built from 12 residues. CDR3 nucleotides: TGTGCCAGCAGCTTAGGCTTCGGTGGCTACACCTTC. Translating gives CASSLGFGGYTF.

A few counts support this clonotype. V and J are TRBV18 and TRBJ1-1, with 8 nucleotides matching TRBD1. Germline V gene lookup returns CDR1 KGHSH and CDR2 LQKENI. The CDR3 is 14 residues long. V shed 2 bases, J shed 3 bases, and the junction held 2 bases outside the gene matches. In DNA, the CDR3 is TGTGCCAGCTCACCAATGACAGGGGACACTGAAGCTTTCTTT. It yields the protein CASSPMTGDTEAFF.